This T cell receptor (beta chain) originates from a study of T cell changes during pregnancy in multiple sclerosis. The CDR3 spans 14 residues. V dropped 0 bases and J dropped 4 bases, with 10 bases sitting between them. Germline V gene data show CDR1 as SGHRS and CDR2 as YFSETQ. The method was immunoSEQ multiplex PCR; TCRdb's version includes in-frame clones alone and lacks a portion of them. The sample contains about 110,000 clones, 85% to 95% of which appear only once. Sequences were derived from peripheral blood, sampled in the third trimester of pregnancy. J is TRBJ1-2 and V is TRBV5-1; D unresolved. This receptor was identified in a female donor in good health, enrolled as a control in a pregnancy study. The CDR3 DNA sequence: TGCGCCAGCAGCTTGGCTCAGGATACCTATGGCTACACCTTC. Translation gives CASSLAQDTYGYTF.